This T cell receptor beta chain derives from a study of cytotoxic CD8 clonotypes in ibrutinib-treated CLL. Findings of the study overall: Patients showed higher baseline clonality than age-matched healthy donors, and it tracked circulating CD8+ T-cell counts.

The CDR3 spans 14 residues. Per the germline V gene, CDR1 is SNHLY and CDR2 is FYNNEI. Between the trimmed V and J ends, which lost 6 bases and 0 bases, there was a span of 10 bases. Profiling relied on immunoSEQ multiplex PCR, and the TCRdb table lists in-frame clones only, not all of them. Altogether 20,000 to 25,000 clones are present, around 80% being singletons, with the ten largest covering roughly 7.9%. About this clone itself: Its antigen is not identified.

Sequencing used PBMCs, obtained before ibrutinib treatment. The rearrangement uses TRBV2 and TRBJ2-3; a weak D match, TRBD2 (5 bases). The TCR originated in a human donor with chronic lymphocytic leukemia. CDR3 nucleotide sequence: TGTGCCAGCAGGCCGGGAAAAAGCACAGATACGCAGTATTTT. Translated, it gives CASRPGKSTDTQYF. The full variable domain, its missing parts supplied by reference TRBV2 and TRBJ2-3, is EPEVTQTPSHQVTQMGQEVILRCVPISNHLYFYWYRQILGQKVEFLVSFYNNEISEKSEIFDDQFSVERPDGSNFTLKIRSTKLEDSAMYFCASRPGKSTDTQYFGPGTRLTVL.